These 27 T cell receptor beta chains share one sample of origin, sequenced in a study of control samples from healthy donors and cancer patients (TCRdb year 2020). Libraries were built with the immunoSEQ multiplex PCR assay. TCRdb mirrors the immuneACCESS table, restricted to in-frame sequences. Some clones are absent from its copies; in checked studies, under half trace to an unresolved V gene, and the reason for the others is unknown. A total of tens of thousands of clones appear in this sample, more than 75% of them only once. The ten largest clones take up 20% of the sample. Sequencing was performed on blood. These receptors all come from a man in his fifties or sixties in good health.

The V gene is TRBV2, the J gene TRBJ1-1; perhaps TRBD1 as D (6 bases). The germline gives CDR1 SNHLY, CDR2 FYNNEI. The CDR3 is 17 amino acids. Trimming removed 2 bases from V and 0 bases from J, with 16 bases in between. CDR3: CASSERRGGKVNTEAFF. CDR3 nucleotide sequence: TGTGCCAGCAGTGAACGGAGGGGGGGAAAGGTGAACACTGAAGCTTTCTTT.

The sample holds a few counts of this clone. V and J are TRBV6-5 and TRBJ2-1; 13 positions match TRBD2. Per germline, CDR1 MNHEY and CDR2 SVGAGI. This CDR3 has 15 amino acids. The trim removed 4 bases at V and 7 bases at J, leaving 4 bases unmatched. CDR3 protein: CASSWGLAGINEQFF. DNA for the CDR3: TGTGCCAGCAGTTGGGGACTAGCGGGGATTAATGAGCAGTTCTTC.

The chain joins TRBV6-2 or TRBV6-3 to TRBJ2-5; 9 bases match TRBD2. V shed 2 bases and J 0 bases; nucleotides not matched to a gene: 4. The CDR3 consists of 16 residues. CDR1 and CDR2 (germline): MNHEY, SVGEGT. The CDR3 sequence is CASSYVPSGDQETQYF. In nucleotides, the CDR3 is TGTGCCAGCAGTTACGTGCCTAGCGGGGACCAAGAGACCCAGTACTTC.

This chain uses TRBV5-6 with TRBJ1-6; 7 nucleotides agree with TRBD1. CDR3 size: 16 residues. Germline V lookup: CDR1 SGHDT, CDR2 YYEEEE. The J segment lost 8 bases and the V segment lost 1 base, leaving 9 bases of the junction unmatched. The CDR3 protein is CASSLRVGTEDSPLHF. CDR3 coding DNA: TGTGCCAGCAGCTTGCGGGTTGGGACAGAAGATTCACCCCTCCACTTT.

This clone was observed a few times. The chain carries TRBV10-3 and TRBJ2-1; 8 bases are shared with TRBD2. The CDR3 sequence is 13 residues long. V lost 11 bases to trimming and J lost 5 bases; unmatched junction nucleotides: 8. The germline V gene encodes CDR1 ENHRY and CDR2 SYGVKD. CDR3 coding DNA: TGTGCCGTAGATAGCGGGGCCCACAATGAGCAGTTCTTC. It codes for CAVDSGAHNEQFF.

The chain combines TRBV19 with TRBJ1-2, with D tentatively TRBD1 (5 bases). V was pared by 3 bases and J by 3 bases, with 11 bases between. This CDR3 is 14 amino acids long. Germline V gene lookup returns CDR1 LNHDA and CDR2 SQIVND (reference sequence). The CDR3 DNA reads TGTGCCAGTAGTATGGGGGGTTGGGACTATGGCTACACCTTC. Protein sequence: CASSMGGWDYGYTF.

The chain couples TRBV7-3 to TRBJ2-1, with 12 bases fitting TRBD2. V shed 5 bases, J shed 2 bases, and the junction held 4 bases outside the gene matches. Germline CDR1 is SGHTA and CDR2 is FQGTGA. The CDR3 runs to 16 residues. The CDR3 nucleotides are TGTGCCAGCAGCAAACTAGCGGGGGGCCCCTACAATGAGCAGTTCTTC. Translated, it gives CASSKLAGGPYNEQFF.

This chain links TRBV5-4 with TRBJ1-1; TRBD1 matches 11 bases. Trimming at V came to 4 bases and at J to 0 bases, leaving 5 bases not matched to a gene. This CDR3 has 16 amino acids. Germline assignment: CDR1 SGHNT and CDR2 YYREEE (reference sequence). CDR3 coding DNA: TGTGCCAGCAGCCCCGGACAGGGGGCGGTGAACACTGAAGCTTTCTTT. Translation gives CASSPGQGAVNTEAFF.

J is TRBJ1-2 and V is TRBV5-1; 9 nucleotides align to TRBD1. J was trimmed by 8 bases and V by 4 bases; bases with no gene match: 3. The CDR3 is 12 residues long. Germline V gene data show CDR1 as SGHRS and CDR2 as YFSETQ. The CDR3 DNA reads TGCGCCAGCAGCCGGACAGGGGAAGGCTACACCTTC. Protein: CASSRTGEGYTF.

This clone has just one count. The sample carries other DNA sequences with the same CDR3. CDR3 protein: CASSFGTEAFF. In DNA form, the CDR3 reads TGTGCCAGCAGTTTTGGCACAGAAGCTTTCTTT. The chain carries TRBV12-3 or TRBV12-4 and TRBJ1-1, with D hard to call. V was shortened by 3 bases and J by 8 bases, with 7 bases between the two germline ends. The CDR3 is 11 residues long.

The gene calls are TRBV2 and TRBJ1-2, with TRBD1 identical over 7 bases. CDR3 length: 14 residues. CDR1 SNHLY and CDR2 FYNNEI come from the germline V gene. Trimming at V came to 1 base and at J to 3 bases, leaving 2 bases not matched to a gene. The CDR3 loop is CASSEEGADYGYTF. As DNA, the CDR3 is TGTGCCAGCAGTGAAGAGGGGGCAGACTATGGCTACACCTTC.

The chain employs TRBV24-1 and TRBJ2-2; the D is unclear. This CDR3 has 18 residues. The V end lost 4 bases, the J end lost 4 bases, and 21 bases lay between the germline ends. In germline, CDR1 is KGHDR, CDR2 SFDVKD. The CDR3 coding sequence is TGTGCCACCAGTGACCCCCTCACTTCTGGTTATGGCACCGGGGAGCTGTTTTTT. Translation: CATSDPLTSGYGTGELFF.

The V gene is TRBV19, the J gene TRBJ1-5, with TRBD1 matching over 10 bases. The ends lost 3 bases at V and 3 bases at J; junction bases unmatched: 5. The germline gives CDR1 LNHDA, CDR2 SQIVND (reference sequence). This CDR3 has 16 amino acids. This CDR3 is CASSILTGGYNQPQHF. In DNA, the CDR3 is TGTGCCAGTAGTATTTTGACAGGGGGCTACAATCAGCCCCAGCATTTT.

Here the CDR3 reads CASSYTIQGGNQPQHF. CDR3 bases: TGTGCCAGCAGTTACACGATACAGGGTGGGAATCAGCCCCAGCATTTT. The rearrangement joins TRBV6-2 or TRBV6-3 to TRBJ1-5; TRBD1 is a possible D gene (6 bases). The germline gives CDR1 MNHEY, CDR2 SVGEGT. The CDR3 runs 16 residues. The ends were cut back, 2 bases at V and 4 bases at J, with 15 bases in the middle.

V gene TRBV5-1 combines with J gene TRBJ1-3; 7 bases are shared with TRBD1. Germline CDR1 SGHRS, CDR2 YFSETQ. Losses at the gene ends were 0 bases for V and 0 bases for J; bases not matched to a gene: 3. This CDR3 has 16 amino acids. This CDR3 is CASSLDRGHSGNTIYF. The CDR3, as DNA: TGCGCCAGCAGCTTGGACAGGGGTCACTCTGGAAACACCATATATTTT.

V usage is TRBV5-6 and J usage is TRBJ2-1; D remains ambiguous. CDR3 length: 15 residues. Germline assignment: CDR1 SGHDT and CDR2 YYEEEE. Trimming stripped 0 bases from V and 0 bases from J, with 7 bases between. For the CDR3, the DNA is TGTGCCAGCAGCTTGGGTAGCTACTCCTACAATGAGCAGTTCTTC. As protein: CASSLGSYSYNEQFF.

The chain recombines TRBV24-1 with TRBJ1-1; TRBD1 is a possible D gene (6 bases). V was shortened by 4 bases and J by 10 bases, with 21 bases between the two germline ends. CDR1 is KGHDR, CDR2 SFDVKD, per germline. This CDR3 contains 15 residues. Written as DNA, the CDR3 is TGTGCCACCAGTGAACCCGGGACACGGGTAATCGGAGCTTTCTTT. This codes for CATSEPGTRVIGAFF.

The CDR3 region is CASKNSAGYEQYF. The CDR3 nucleotides read TGTGCCAGCAAAAATAGCGCCGGCTACGAGCAGTACTTC. The V gene is TRBV2, the J gene TRBJ2-7; TRBD2 is a possible D gene (5 bases). There are 13 residues in the CDR3. V was trimmed by 7 bases and J by 3 bases, leaving 13 bases between them. CDR1 is SNHLY and CDR2 is FYNNEI in the germline V gene.

The chain uses TRBV6-2 or TRBV6-3 and TRBJ2-7; 12 bases agree with TRBD2. Germline V CDR1 and CDR2: MNHEY, SVGEGT. This CDR3 contains 17 residues. Unmatched junction bases numbered 10, after V lost 5 bases and J lost 2 bases. CDR3 DNA sequence: TGTGCCAGCAGTAACCGTCTAGCGGGGGGGCCAGCCTACGAGCAGTACGTC. This gives the protein CASSNRLAGGPAYEQYV.

The chain links TRBV3-1 (or the pseudogene TRBV3-2) to TRBJ2-2; 9 bases map to TRBD1. Germline V gene data show CDR1 as LGHDT and CDR2 as YNNKEL (reference sequence). V lost 3 bases to trimming and J lost 3 bases; unmatched junction nucleotides: 2. The CDR3 contains 15 residues. The CDR3 is CASSQGTGYTGELFF. In DNA, the CDR3 is TGTGCCAGCAGCCAGGGGACAGGGTACACCGGGGAGCTGTTTTTT.

The CDR3 DNA follows: TGTGCCAGCAGTGAAGTCGGGACTAGCGTTTCGTCGGATGAGCAGTTCTTC. Protein product: CASSEVGTSVSSDEQFF. The V gene is TRBV6-1, the J gene TRBJ2-1; TRBD2 matches at 10 bases. Germline assignment: CDR1 MNHNS and CDR2 SASEGT. CDR3 length: 17 residues. The trim removed 1 base at V and 8 bases at J, leaving 11 bases unmatched.

V gene TRBV15 combines with J gene TRBJ2-5; D is perhaps TRBD2 (6 bases). Germline assignment: CDR1 LNHNV and CDR2 YYDKDF (reference sequence). V was trimmed by 3 bases and J by 2 bases, leaving 10 bases between them. CDR3 size: 14 residues. This CDR3 reads CATSRKAGQETQYF. DNA of the CDR3: TGTGCCACCAGCAGGAAGGCGGGGCAAGAGACCCAGTACTTC.

V is TRBV4-3 and J is TRBJ1-1, with TRBD1 identical over 12 bases. Germline assignment: CDR1 LGHNA and CDR2 YSLEER. Trimming removed 3 bases from V and 4 bases from J; junction bases left unmatched: 6. The CDR3 has 16 amino acids. The CDR3, as DNA: TGCGCCAGCAGCCAGGGGGACAGGGGGCGGGTCACTGAAGCTTTCTTT. Encoded protein: CASSQGDRGRVTEAFF.

This rearrangement joins TRBV7-9 to TRBJ1-2, with D perhaps matching TRBD1 (5 bases). CDR1 and CDR2 from the germline V gene are SEHNR and FQNEAQ (reference sequence). V gave up 4 bases and J gave up 3 bases, with 6 bases separating them. This CDR3 contains 12 residues. CDR3 nucleotide sequence: TGTGCCAGCAGCTGGGACTACTATGGCTACACCTTC. It specifies CASSWDYYGYTF.

The chain has TRBV7-9 and TRBJ2-1; D uncertain. The V gene lost 2 bases and the J gene lost 4 bases, with 9 bases spanning the gap. This CDR3 has 14 residues. Germline CDR1 SEHNR, CDR2 FQNEAQ (reference sequence). The CDR3 loop is CASSLRPGYNEQFF. Here the CDR3 DNA reads TGTGCCAGCAGCTTACGTCCCGGGTACAATGAGCAGTTCTTC. Full variable domain (rest looked up from reference TRBV7-9 and TRBJ2-1): DTGVSQNPRHKITKRGQNVTFRCDPISEHNRLYWYRQTLGQGPEFLTYFQNEAQLEKSRLLSDRFSAERPKGSFSTLEIQRTEQGDSAMYLCASSLRPGYNEQFFGPGTRLTVL.

This clone was observed a handful of times. This chain joins TRBV29-1 and TRBJ2-7; TRBD1 aligns across 9 bases. In germline, CDR1 is SQVTM, CDR2 ANQGSEA. CDR3 length: 15 residues. V shed 0 bases, J shed 3 bases, and the junction held 6 bases outside the gene matches. CDR3 in DNA: TGCAGCGTTGAAGATGGGGACAGGGAAGGCTACGAGCAGTACTTC. This gives the protein CSVEDGDREGYEQYF.

The chain combines TRBV7-2 with TRBJ2-5; D might be TRBD1 (5 bases). From germline, CDR1 is SGHTA and CDR2 FQGNSA. With 7 bases removed from V and 4 bases from J, the gap between germline ends came to 7 bases. The CDR3 sequence is 11 residues long. The CDR3 spells CASTQGETQYF. The CDR3 coding sequence is TGTGCCAGCACCCAGGGAGAGACCCAGTACTTC.